This T cell receptor beta chain was sequenced in a study of blood T cell repertoires in COVID-19. Sequencing used immunoSEQ multiplex PCR; TCRdb keeps in-frame clones, though not all of them. The table records about 190,000 clones, less than 85% of them present only once. Trimming took 3 bases from V and 14 from J; bases not matched to a gene: 11. Germline V lookup: CDR1 SGHDT, CDR2 YYEEEE. There are 14 residues in the CDR3. The chain carries TRBV5-6 and TRBJ2-1; 10 bases are shared with TRBD1. Sequencing was performed on peripheral blood. This TCR was recovered from a man aged 50 to 59 who had recovered from COVID-19. The CDR3, as DNA: TGTGCCAGCAGCTCTAGCGGACAGGGGGAGAAGAAGTTCTTC. Amino acids: CASSSSGQGEKKFF.